This T cell receptor (beta chain) is from a study of blood T cells in healthy people across ages. Study-wide results and limits: Age brought a roughly linear fall in TCR beta diversity measured per million T cells.

This clonotype was seen ten or more times. Its target is unknown. Researchers isolated at least 6 million PBMCs per sample. The CDR3 has 13 amino acids. Germline loops: CDR1 KGHSH, CDR2 LQKENI. Between the trimmed V and J ends, which lost 2 bases and 3 bases, there was a span of 5 bases. A second PCR, run for about 7 to 11 cycles, used a sample-barcoded 5' primer plus a J-beta primer mix. Per sample, CDR3-containing paired-end reads numbered at least 2.5 million. TCRdb reprocessed the 5' RACE reads with MiXCR, giving one entry per CDR3 protein. The repertoire holds roughly 650,000 distinct CDR3 sequences, 32% seen once, with 15% to 17% in the top ten.

The receptor was isolated from a woman of 80 years or more in good health. The chain employs TRBV18 and TRBJ2-4; D gene ambiguous. The sequencing sample was made of blood. CDR3 nucleotides: TGTGCCAGCTCACCATCCCACAAAAACATTCAGTACTTC. This codes for CASSPSHKNIQYF. Filled out from reference TRBV18 and TRBJ2-4, the complete variable domain reads NAGVMQNPRHLVRRRGQEARLRCSPMKGHSHVYWYRQLPEEGLKFMVYLQKENIIDESGMPKERFSAEFPKEGPSILRIQQVVRGDSAAYFCASSPSHKNIQYFGAGTRLSVL.